Each of the 23 T cell receptor beta chains below was sequenced from the same sample in a study of regulatory and conventional T cells in RAG deficiency. Genomic DNA came from blood conventional CD4+ T cells gated CD25-low CD127-high. TCRdb keeps only in-frame clones here, not all; method: immunoSEQ multiplex PCR. The sample has roughly 12,000 clones, 93% seen once. Another study also made use of these data, one on regulatory T cells. This second report adds: The PCR used 52 TRBV and 13 TRBJ primers.

Source material: CD4+ effector T cells sorted from blood. The receptors shown here come from a human donor in good health.

V gene TRBV19 combines with J gene TRBJ2-7; D could derive from TRBD1 or TRBD2 (5 bases each). The CDR3 covers 14 residues. Trimming took off 3 bases at V and 3 bases at J, with 12 bases between the two ends. In germline, CDR1 is LNHDA, CDR2 SQIVND (reference sequence). The CDR3 nucleotides are TGTGCCAGTAGTATGGGACCTCCCCTCTACGAGCAGTACTTC. This gives the protein CASSMGPPLYEQYF.

V gene TRBV6-5 combines with J gene TRBJ1-5, with D unresolved. The CDR3 runs 14 residues. The V end was cut by 5 bases, the J end by 0 bases, with 8 bases between. Germline assignment: CDR1 MNHEY and CDR2 SVGAGI. The CDR3 DNA sequence: TGTGCCAGCAGTACAGATTTTAGCAATCAGCCCCAGCATTTT. This translates into CASSTDFSNQPQHF.

The genes are TRBV5-1 and TRBJ1-1; tentatively, D is TRBD1 (5 bases). V was cut by 4 bases and J by 4 bases, with 8 bases left in between. This CDR3 contains 12 residues. Germline V gives CDR1 SGHRS, CDR2 YFSETQ. The CDR3 nucleotides are TGCGCCAGCAGCGGGACCTTCACTGAAGCTTTCTTT. Amino acid sequence: CASSGTFTEAFF.

This sequence joins TRBV6-5 and TRBJ2-7; D may match TRBD1 or TRBD2 (6 bases each). The CDR3 is 15 residues long. From germline, CDR1 is MNHEY and CDR2 SVGAGI. Trimming removed 5 bases from V and 0 bases from J, with 14 bases in between. Here the CDR3 DNA reads TGTGCCAGCAGTCAAGGGGGGACACCCTCCTACGAGCAGTACTTC. Its protein is CASSQGGTPSYEQYF.

The rearrangement joins TRBV5-1 to TRBJ1-6, with a weak D call TRBD1 (6 bases). CDR3 length: 16 residues. Trimming removed 3 bases from V and 7 bases from J, with 17 bases in between. Germline values: CDR1 SGHRS, CDR2 YFSETQ. In DNA, the CDR3 is TGCGCCAGCAGCTCGGGACACACCCCGGGAAATTCACCCCTCCACTTT. It yields the protein CASSSGHTPGNSPLHF.

The chain couples TRBV11-2 to TRBJ2-1; no definite D call. Trimming shortened V by 1 base and J by 4 bases, and 8 bases separated the two germline ends. Germline V CDR1 and CDR2: SGHAT, FQNNGV. This CDR3 is built from 14 residues. The CDR3 sequence: CASSLGNSYNEQFF. Here the CDR3 DNA reads TGTGCCAGCAGCTTAGGCAACAGTTACAATGAGCAGTTCTTC. Supplemented by reference TRBV11-2 and TRBJ2-1, the full variable domain reads EAGVAQSPRYKIIEKRQSVAFWCNPISGHATLYWYQQILGQGPKLLIQFQNNGVVDDSQLPKDRFSAERLKGVDSTLKIQPAKLEDSAVYLCASSLGNSYNEQFFGPGTRLTVL.

V gene TRBV20-1 combines with J gene TRBJ2-5; D uncertain. CDR1 is DFQATT and CDR2 is SNEGSKA in the germline V gene (reference sequence). The CDR3 has 11 residues. CDR3 loop: CRPGASQTQYF. The CDR3 DNA reads TGCAGGCCGGGCGCGTCGCAGACCCAGTACTTC.

V is TRBV7-6 and J is TRBJ2-1; 14 bases map to TRBD2. The CDR3 loop spans 18 amino acids. V lost 5 bases to trimming and J lost 4 bases; unmatched junction nucleotides: 10. Per germline, CDR1 SGHVS and CDR2 FNYEAQ. CDR3 nucleotide sequence: TGTGCCAGCAGCCCAGTACCGGGACTAGCGGGGGCTTACAATGAGCAGTTCTTC. Translation: CASSPVPGLAGAYNEQFF.

V gene TRBV5-1 combines with J gene TRBJ2-5, with TRBD1 matching over 8 bases. Germline V gene lookup returns CDR1 SGHRS and CDR2 YFSETQ. The trim removed 5 bases at V and 5 bases at J, leaving 5 bases unmatched. This CDR3 spans 13 amino acids. DNA for the CDR3: TGCGCCAGCAGACGAGACAGGGGTGAGACCCAGTACTTC. Translating gives CASRRDRGETQYF.

This clone showed up just once. Sequence at one end of the junction differs from germline and may be a read error. Different DNA sequences within this sample yield the same CDR3. This chain uses TRBV30 with TRBJ1-3, with D possibly TRBD1 on 5 matching bases. The CDR3 loop spans 17 amino acids. Germline CDR1 reads GTSNPN; CDR2 reads SVGIG (reference sequence). CDR3 DNA sequence: TGTGCCTGGAGTGTACGAGGGGCGGCGGGCTCTGGAAACACCACATATTTT. This encodes CAWSVRGAAGSGNTTYF. The complete variable domain, with remaining parts taken from reference TRBV30 and TRBJ1-3, reads SQTIHQWPATLVQPVGSPLSLECTVEGTSNPNLYWYRQAAGRGLQLLFYSVGIGQISSEVPQNLSASRPQDRQFILSSKKLLLSDSGFYLCAWSVRGAAGSGNTTYFGEGSWLTVV.

This chain uses TRBV4-1 with TRBJ1-4, with D tentatively TRBD1 (5 bases). Trimming took off 7 bases at V and 5 bases at J, with 11 bases between the two ends. There are 13 residues in the CDR3. Germline CDR1 reads MGHRA; CDR2 reads YSYEKL. CDR3 bases: TGCGCCAGCAAGAGCAGACAGAATGAAAAACTGTTTTTT. It codes for CASKSRQNEKLFF.

V and J are TRBV5-1 and TRBJ1-1; 8 nucleotides match TRBD1. This CDR3 is built from 14 residues. The V gene's germline CDR1 is SGHRS and CDR2 YFSETQ. V lost 2 bases, J lost 4 bases, and 4 bases stayed unmatched. CDR3 in DNA: TGCGCCAGCAGCTTAGGACAGGGTGGCACTGAAGCTTTCTTT. It translates to CASSLGQGGTEAFF.

This rearrangement joins TRBV29-1 to TRBJ2-1, with TRBD2 identical over 12 bases. This CDR3 is built from 15 residues. CDR1 and CDR2 (germline): SQVTM, ANQGSEA. V gave up 7 bases and J gave up 4 bases; unmatched junction bases: 8. The CDR3 loop reads CSGRGLAGQYNEQFF. CDR3 DNA sequence: TGCAGCGGCCGGGGACTAGCGGGCCAATACAATGAGCAGTTCTTC.

This rearrangement joins TRBV9 to TRBJ2-2, with TRBD2 matching over 10 bases. The CDR3 has 19 residues. Germline V gene sequence: CDR1 SGDLS, CDR2 YYNGEE. After removal of 2 bases from V and 2 bases from J, the junction contained 12 bases not matched to a gene. CDR3 residues: CASSVERGGLPHNTGELFF. The CDR3 DNA reads as TGTGCCAGCAGCGTTGAGCGGGGGGGCTTACCCCATAACACCGGGGAGCTGTTTTTT.

This clone appeared once. This chain connects TRBV2 to TRBJ2-5, with 12 bases aligning to TRBD1. Looked up from germline, CDR1 is SNHLY and CDR2 is FYNNEI. The CDR3 contains 15 residues. The V gene end was trimmed by 6 bases and the J gene end by 6 bases; junction bases not matched to a gene: 8. The CDR3 spells CASRAGTGGTKTQYF. The CDR3 DNA follows: TGTGCCAGCAGGGCCGGGACAGGGGGCACAAAGACCCAGTACTTC. Full variable domain (outside the CDR3, taken from reference TRBV2 and TRBJ2-5): EPEVTQTPSHQVTQMGQEVILRCVPISNHLYFYWYRQILGQKVEFLVSFYNNEISEKSEIFDDQFSVERPDGSNFTLKIRSTKLEDSAMYFCASRAGTGGTKTQYFGPGTRLLVL.

The V and J genes are TRBV6-5 and TRBJ2-7; either TRBD1 or TRBD2 may supply D (5 bases each). In germline, CDR1 is MNHEY, CDR2 SVGAGI. The V and J ends lost 5 bases and 7 bases respectively, with 15 bases between them. The CDR3 spans 13 residues. The CDR3 DNA reads as TGTGCCAGCAGTGCCAGGGCCGAGGGGGAGCAGTACTTC. The encoded protein is CASSARAEGEQYF.

The chain is built from TRBV7-3 and TRBJ2-3, with D possibly matching TRBD2 (7 bases). CDR1 is SGHTA and CDR2 is FQGTGA in the germline V gene. CDR3 length: 16 residues. V gave up 2 bases and J gave up 0 bases, with 12 bases separating them. The CDR3 DNA follows: TGTGCCAGCAGCTTAGTGGCGGGGGCTAGCACAGATACGCAGTATTTT. This sequence encodes CASSLVAGASTDTQYF.

V gene TRBV6-5 combines with J gene TRBJ2-6; D gene uncertain. CDR1 and CDR2 from the germline V gene are MNHEY and SVGAGI. V lost 6 bases and J 1 base, leaving 4 bases between the germline ends. The CDR3 totals 13 residues. The CDR3 DNA reads TGTGCCAGCAGAGGGTCTGGGGCCAACGTCCTGACTTTC. Translated, it gives CASRGSGANVLTF.

This chain links TRBV7-2 with TRBJ2-7, with D hard to call. Germline V gene data show CDR1 as SGHTA and CDR2 as FQGNSA. The CDR3 covers 15 residues. V gave up 5 bases and J gave up 4 bases, with 18 bases separating them. This CDR3 is CASSPSVLPAYEQYF. For the CDR3, the DNA is TGTGCCAGCAGCCCGAGCGTTTTGCCTGCATACGAGCAGTACTTC.

This chain uses TRBV28 with TRBJ2-1; 7 bases line up with TRBD1. J was trimmed by 7 bases and V by 11 bases; bases with no gene match: 11. CDR3 length: 13 residues. The V gene's germline CDR1 is MDHEN and CDR2 SYDVKM. CDR3 loop: CACVGGGGNEQFF. CDR3 in DNA: TGTGCCTGCGTAGGGGGCGGTGGGAATGAGCAGTTCTTC.

This clone has only one observation. V is TRBV9 and J is TRBJ2-1; 14 positions agree with TRBD2. CDR1 and CDR2 (germline): SGDLS, YYNGEE. The CDR3 covers 16 residues. The junction had 8 bases not matched to a gene; V was cut back by 4 bases and J by 8 bases. For the CDR3, the DNA is TGTGCCAGCAGCTTCGCCGGGACTAGCGGGAGTTATGAGCAGTTCTTC. Residues: CASSFAGTSGSYEQFF.

CDR3 amino acids: CASSFLGRAAVGGHGYTF. CDR3 bases: TGTGCCAGCAGCTTTCTGGGCCGGGCAGCCGTAGGGGGACATGGCTACACCTTC. The genes are TRBV7-9 and TRBJ1-2, with D possibly matching TRBD1 (6 bases). The CDR3 has 18 amino acids. The V gene lost 3 bases and the J gene lost 6 bases, with 26 bases spanning the gap. The V gene's germline CDR1 is SEHNR and CDR2 FQNEAQ (reference sequence).

The chain links TRBV10-3 to TRBJ2-3; possibly TRBD2 for D (6 bases). The germline CDR1 and CDR2 sequences are ENHRY and SYGVKD. The CDR3 totals 16 residues. V lost 6 bases and J lost 3, with 19 bases in between. The CDR3: CAIRRFSGMGTDTQYF. The CDR3 nucleotides read TGTGCCATCAGACGCTTTAGCGGTATGGGGACAGATACGCAGTATTTT.